The 21 T cell receptor beta chains in this list originate from one sample, sequenced in a study of blood T cells in healthy people across ages. A sample-barcoded 5' primer and a J-beta primer mix were used in a second PCR of about 7 to 12 cycles. TCRdb re-derived calls from the 5' RACE reads in MiXCR, one entry per CDR3 protein. The top ten clones hold approximately 23% of a sample with fewer than 700,000 distinct CDR3 sequences, less than 60% of them seen once. What was sequenced was blood. Every receptor here comes from an elderly man in good health.

This chain connects TRBV5-5 to TRBJ2-3, with D perhaps being TRBD1 or TRBD2 (5 bases each). The V gene's germline CDR1 is SGHKS and CDR2 YYEKEE (reference sequence). The CDR3 has 15 residues. V was clipped by 3 bases and J by 0 bases, with 11 bases between them. CDR3 DNA sequence: TGTGCCAGCAGCTGGGACGTCCCTAGCACAGATACGCAGTATTTT. Translation gives CASSWDVPSTDTQYF.

This clonotype has ten or more counts. This chain joins TRBV6-6 and TRBJ1-2; D is perhaps TRBD1 (5 bases). Germline lookup yields CDR1 MNHNY and CDR2 SVGAGI (reference sequence). This CDR3 is built from 13 residues. Trimming removed 2 bases from V and 5 bases from J, with 9 bases in between. Written as DNA, the CDR3 is TGTGCCAGCAGTTACCCCGACAGATATGGCTACACCTTC. This sequence encodes CASSYPDRYGYTF.

This sequence joins TRBV7-2 and TRBJ1-1; possibly TRBD1 for D (5 bases). CDR1 is SGHTA, CDR2 FQGNSA, per germline. The CDR3 runs to 16 residues. Trimming removed 1 base from V and 5 bases from J, with 17 bases in between. The CDR3: CASSLVLAGRLTEAFF. Here the CDR3 DNA reads TGTGCCAGCAGCTTAGTATTGGCGGGACGACTGACTGAAGCTTTCTTT.

Comment on this clonotype: A much more abundant neighbour one base away suggests this may be a read error. V is TRBV6-6 and J is TRBJ2-4, with 9 bases matching TRBD1. The CDR3 runs to 14 residues. CDR1 MNHNY and CDR2 SVGAGI come from the germline V gene (reference sequence). V lost 6 bases, J lost 3 bases, and 3 bases stayed unmatched. This chain's CDR3 is CASSGQGSKNIQYF. CDR3 coding DNA: TGTGCCAGCAGCGGACAGGGGAGCAAAAACATTCAGTACTTC.

The chain is built from TRBV7-2 and TRBJ2-3, with 14 bases lining up with TRBD2. Looked up from germline, CDR1 is SGHTA and CDR2 is FQGNSA. Losses at the gene ends were 5 bases for V and 2 bases for J; bases not matched to a gene: 12. The CDR3 is 19 amino acids. The CDR3 is CASSPGLAGEGQYTDTQYF. DNA for the CDR3: TGTGCCAGCAGCCCGGGACTAGCGGGAGAAGGACAGTACACAGATACGCAGTATTTT.

The chain couples TRBV27 to TRBJ2-3, with D unclear. This CDR3 is built from 13 residues. Germline-derived CDR1 and CDR2 are MNHEY and SMNVEV (reference sequence). The germline V and J ends were trimmed by 6 bases and 2 bases, with 9 bases remaining between them. CDR3 sequence: CASRRPSTDTQYF. The CDR3 coding sequence is TGTGCCAGCAGGCGCCCCTCCACAGATACGCAGTATTTT.

CDR3 protein: CASSRTQLSYGYTF. The CDR3 nucleotides read TGTGCCAGCAGCCGGACGCAGCTCTCTTATGGCTACACCTTC. V gene TRBV7-9 combines with J gene TRBJ1-2; D not resolved. CDR3 length: 14 amino acids. CDR1 and CDR2 (germline): SEHNR, FQNEAQ (reference sequence). Trimming took off 5 bases at V and 5 bases at J, with 15 bases between the two ends.

Note on this clonotype: This likely comes from a read error, as the CDR3 has no conserved phenylalanine or tryptophan at its end. The DNA is omitted, as the CDR3 cannot be located on it reliably, and the CDR3 follows TCRdb's listing. This rearrangement joins TRBV6-6 to TRBJ2-7; TRBD1 is taken as the D call from the table, unchecked against the DNA. The CDR3 spans 9 amino acids, including both terminal residues. Germline loops: CDR1 MNHNY, CDR2 SVGAGI (reference sequence). The CDR3 sequence: CASSSGQET.

The rearrangement joins TRBV20-1 to TRBJ2-2; perhaps TRBD1 as D (5 bases). Germline-derived CDR1 and CDR2 are DFQATT and SNEGSKA (reference sequence). This CDR3 region has 12 residues. V lost 8 bases, J lost 1 base, and 8 bases lay in between. Here the CDR3 reads CSLTGNTGELFF. CDR3 bases: TGCAGTTTAACAGGGAACACCGGGGAGCTGTTTTTT.

CDR3 coding DNA: TGTGCTAGTGGACAGGGTAATAGCAATCAGCCCCAGCATTTT. Amino acids: CASGQGNSNQPQHF. The gene calls are TRBV12-5 and TRBJ1-5; a weak D match, TRBD1 (6 bases). The V gene lost 6 bases and the J gene lost 0 bases, with 9 bases spanning the gap. The germline CDR1 and CDR2 sequences are LGHNT and FRNRAP. This CDR3 spans 14 amino acids.

V and J are TRBV20-1 and TRBJ2-7, with TRBD2 matching 9 bases. The CDR3 totals 21 residues. The V segment lost 6 bases and the J segment 2 bases; nucleotides outside the gene matches: 29. Germline CDR1 reads DFQATT; CDR2 reads SNEGSKA (reference sequence). CDR3 region: CSAPGPPSKWPPTSGAYEQYF. CDR3 DNA sequence: TGCAGTGCCCCCGGCCCCCCCTCAAAGTGGCCACCGACTAGCGGAGCCTACGAGCAGTACTTC.

As concerns this clonotype: At one end, the junction sequence differs from germline, possibly due to a read error. The gene calls are TRBV7-3 and TRBJ1-1; D remains ambiguous. The CDR3 totals 13 residues. CDR1 and CDR2 from the germline V gene are SGHTA and FQGTGA. CDR3 in DNA: TGTGCCAGCAGCGTAACACTACAGACTGAAGCTTTCTTT. Residues: CASSVTLQTEAFF.

This clonotype was seen many times. V usage is TRBV7-9 and J usage is TRBJ2-1, with 11 bases identical to TRBD2. The CDR3 contains 16 residues. Germline CDR1 and CDR2: SEHNR and FQNEAQ (reference sequence). The ends lost 5 bases at V and 3 bases at J; junction bases unmatched: 6. For the CDR3, the DNA is TGTGCCAGCAGCCCCGGGACTAGCGGAATCTACAATGAGCAGTTCTTC. It yields the protein CASSPGTSGIYNEQFF.

This clonotype turned up a few times. The gene calls are TRBV29-1 and TRBJ1-4; 8 bases agree with TRBD1. Germline values: CDR1 SQVTM, CDR2 ANQGSEA. The J segment lost 4 bases and the V segment lost 6 bases, leaving 1 base of the junction unmatched. The length of the CDR3 is 12 residues. CDR3 sequence: CSVGQVNEKLFF. CDR3 sequence (DNA): TGCAGCGTGGGACAGGTTAATGAAAAACTGTTTTTT.

The chain couples TRBV14 to TRBJ2-7; D not resolved. The V gene's germline CDR1 is SGHDN and CDR2 FVKESK. The V and J ends lost 1 base and 4 bases respectively, with 11 bases between them. The CDR3 is 14 amino acids. Here the CDR3 DNA reads TGTGCCAGCAGCCAAGCTTTCACCGCTTACGAGCAGTACTTC. Encoded protein: CASSQAFTAYEQYF.

The chain carries TRBV20-1 and TRBJ2-7; 9 bases fit TRBD1. The germline CDR1 and CDR2 sequences are DFQATT and SNEGSKA (reference sequence). The CDR3 consists of 13 residues. The V and J ends lost 5 bases and 7 bases, in that order; junction bases with no gene match: 9. The CDR3 is CSAENRGPGEQYF. In DNA form, the CDR3 reads TGCAGTGCTGAGAACAGGGGGCCGGGGGAGCAGTACTTC.

This clonotype was counted only a few times. The genes are TRBV6-6 and TRBJ1-1; D is perhaps TRBD1 (6 bases). The CDR3 is 14 amino acids. Trimming took off 0 bases at V and 4 bases at J, with 9 bases between the two ends. Germline V CDR1 and CDR2: MNHNY, SVGAGI (reference sequence). The CDR3 protein is CASSYSDRLTEAFF. CDR3 in DNA: TGTGCCAGCAGTTACTCAGACAGGCTCACTGAAGCTTTCTTT.

The chain couples TRBV9 to TRBJ1-1; D gene unclear. This CDR3 has 13 amino acids. Germline CDR1 reads SGDLS; CDR2 reads YYNGEE. Trimming removed 0 bases at V and 3 bases at J, with 6 bases between. CDR3 DNA: TGTGCCAGCAGCGTAGAATTGTACACTGAAGCTTTCTTT. Its translation: CASSVELYTEAFF.

The chain carries TRBV4-3 and TRBJ2-7; a possible D gene is TRBD1 (5 bases). The end of the DNA is better explained by TRBJ2-5, so the J call may be wrong. The germline gives CDR1 LGHNA, CDR2 YSLEER. The CDR3 is 15 amino acids. The chain's CDR3 is CASSQDRRGFETQYF. As DNA, the CDR3 is TGCGCCAGCAGCCAAGATAGAAGGGGTTTTGAGACCCAGTACTTC.

Comments on this clonotype: Compared with germline, one end of the junction differs, possibly owing to a read error. V usage is TRBV7-7 and J usage is TRBJ2-1; 9 bases agree with TRBD1. The CDR3 contains 16 residues. The germline V gene has CDR1 SSHAT and CDR2 FNYEAQ (reference sequence). The CDR3 DNA is TGTGCTAGCAGCTCGGGCCGGGACAGGGTATACGAGGAGCAGTTCTTC. This translates into CASSSGRDRVYEEQFF. The full variable domain, rest sourced from reference TRBV7-7 and TRBJ2-1, is GAGVSQSPRYKVTKRGQDVTLRCDPISSHATLYWYQQALGQGPEFLTYFNYEAQPDKSGLPSDRFSAERPEGSISTLTIQRTEQRDSAMYRCASSSGRDRVYEEQFFGPGTRLTVL.

The chain joins TRBV9 to TRBJ1-2, with a weak D call TRBD1 (5 bases). Per the germline V gene, CDR1 is SGDLS and CDR2 is YYNGEE. V dropped 4 bases and J dropped 3 bases, with 22 bases sitting between them. The CDR3 contains 17 residues. The CDR3 loop reads CASSPVGGVHNHYGYTF. CDR3 DNA sequence: TGTGCCAGCAGCCCCGTCGGGGGGGTGCATAACCACTATGGCTACACCTTC.